This T cell receptor (beta chain) emerged from a study of patients and donors after allogeneic stem cell transplantation (dated by TCRdb to 2018 to 2020). The cysteine opens and the phenylalanine closes a CDR3 of 15 amino acids. Kept here is only the CDR3 DNA, which spans 45 bases and is read in frame from base 1. V is trimmed back by 6 bases and J by 7 bases, and the junction contains 12 bases that no gene match accounts for. CDR1 and CDR2, per the germline V gene, are SNHLY and FYNNEI. Points on this clonotype: It lacks a known antigen. No base quality information exists; no much larger clone differs at one position.

The library was produced with RT-PCR. Sequencer: NextSeq 550. TCRdb redid the processing of the public reads, applying fastp at Q25 and MiXCR, and retained in-frame beta chains. Each entry is one CDR3 protein sequence, shown with its most common DNA and genes. The sample records about 410,000 distinct CDR3 sequences, 15% to 20% of which are singletons. The ten largest make up roughly 7% of the sample. The sample taken for sequencing was blood, either unsorted or a sorted T cell fraction (not recorded which). This clonotype originated in a human donor who was either an allogeneic HSCT recipient or a stem cell or donor lymphocyte infusion donor (not recorded which). It is not recorded whose cells these are; they may come from a transplant donor. The receptor chain draws on TRBV2 and TRBJ1-5; the central 7 bases match TRBD1. The CDR3 is CASSARGQANQPQHF. The DNA sequence is as follows: TGTGCCAGCAGCGCCCGAGGACAGGCTAACCAGCCCCAGCATTTT.